This T cell receptor (beta chain) was recovered during a study of T-cell memory formation after mild COVID-19. Whole-study context: Largely, the TCR clusters proved donor specific.

One entry per CDR3 protein, called by TCRdb with MiXCR from the 5' RACE reads. The profile shows about 350,000 distinct CDR3 sequences, approximately 13% of them singletons. Details on this clonotype: Its antigen is not identified.

The germline V gene encodes CDR1 SGHRS and CDR2 YFSETQ. This CDR3 is built from 18 residues. Trimming took 4 bases from V and 0 from J; bases not matched to a gene: 10. General study findings and limits: The finding that pre-infection memory included some responding clones suggested that cross-reactive memory joined. Whether second-wave clones peaking at day 37 were SARS-CoV-2 specific went unconfirmed.

The sample consisted of PBMCs or a T cell subset sorted from them (not recorded which). The chain joins TRBV5-1 to TRBJ2-3, with 11 bases matching TRBD2. This receptor was obtained from a young man who had mild COVID-19 (a few samples of this study predate the infection). Cell type and time point are not known. The CDR3 DNA reads TGCGCCAGCAGCCGAAGACTTACTAGCGGGGGTAGCACAGATACGCAGTATTTT. It encodes CASSRRLTSGGSTDTQYF.